The clone carrying this T cell receptor beta chain was observed a few times. Its antigen is not known. V shed 5 bases and J 6 bases; nucleotides not matched to a gene: 8. The CDR3 runs 15 residues. Germline loops: CDR1 SGHTA, CDR2 FQGNSA. TCRdb processed the reads anew with MiXCR; each CDR3 protein has one entry. The table shows nearly 450,000 distinct CDR3 sequences, with 25% to 40% occurring only once. The sample belongs to a study of T cell repertoires in cytomegalovirus infection. Study overall: TCR beta signatures that were public indicated CMV infection and matching HLA type.

The study, taken as a whole, reports: Dominating the ex vivo response were HLA-C-restricted CMV-specific TCR beta clonotypes. Totalled public TCR beta family frequency picked out people who carried CMV plus the relevant HLA.

The chain combines TRBV7-2 with TRBJ2-1, with 9 bases lining up with TRBD2. This clonotype was obtained from a human donor in good health (CMV status not recorded). Some clones in this sample may be carry-over from other donors' samples. Material: PBMCs. The CDR3 sequence: CASSPYTSGSNEQFF. The CDR3 DNA reads TGTGCCAGCAGCCCCTACACTAGCGGGTCCAATGAGCAGTTCTTC.